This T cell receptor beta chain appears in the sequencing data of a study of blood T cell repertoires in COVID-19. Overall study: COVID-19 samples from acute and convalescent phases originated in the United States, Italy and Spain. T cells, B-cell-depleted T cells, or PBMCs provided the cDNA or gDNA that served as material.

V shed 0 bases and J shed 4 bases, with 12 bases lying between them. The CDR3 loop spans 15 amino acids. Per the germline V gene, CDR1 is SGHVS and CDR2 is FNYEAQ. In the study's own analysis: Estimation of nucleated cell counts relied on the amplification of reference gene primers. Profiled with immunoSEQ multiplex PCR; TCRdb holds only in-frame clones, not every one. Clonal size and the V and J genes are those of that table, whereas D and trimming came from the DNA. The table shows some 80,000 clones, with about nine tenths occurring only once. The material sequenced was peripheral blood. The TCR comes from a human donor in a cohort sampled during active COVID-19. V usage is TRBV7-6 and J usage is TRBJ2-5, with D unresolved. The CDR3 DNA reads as TGTGCCAGCAGCTTAGCCGGCTGGCAGCGAGAGACCCAGTACTTC. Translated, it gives CASSLAGWQRETQYF.